Below, 31 T cell receptor beta chains from the same sample are listed, as sequenced in a study of OX40 agonist ivuxolimab in advanced cancers. Method: immunoSEQ multiplex PCR; TCRdb's copy keeps in-frame clones and lacks some. The table shows tens of thousands of clones, with 90% occurring only once. The source was CD4+ or CD8+ T cells sorted from blood, collected in a trial of the OX40 agonist ivuxolimab. The receptors were sampled from an adult with an advanced solid tumor such as melanoma, head and neck, liver or kidney cancer.

This clone was found a few times. The chain is built from TRBV19 and TRBJ1-1; D is unresolved. Germline-derived CDR1 and CDR2 are LNHDA and SQIVND (reference sequence). V was shortened by 3 bases and J by 0 bases, with 5 bases between the two germline ends. This CDR3 contains 13 residues. CDR3 in amino acids: CASSMTLNTEAFF. The CDR3 DNA follows: TGTGCCAGTAGTATGACCCTGAACACTGAAGCTTTCTTT.

The genes are TRBV5-4 and TRBJ2-5; D is unclear. Germline lookup yields CDR1 SGHNT and CDR2 YYREEE (reference sequence). Deletions cut 3 bases from V and 1 base from J, with 10 bases between. The CDR3 length is 14 residues. CDR3 coding DNA: TGTGCCAGCAGCTCGATCGTCCTCCAAGAGACCCAGTACTTC. Translated, it gives CASSSIVLQETQYF.

V usage is TRBV11-3 and J usage is TRBJ1-3, with D uncertain. The V gene lost 3 bases and the J gene lost 8 bases, with 14 bases spanning the gap. Germline CDR1 is SGHNT and CDR2 is YENEEA. This CDR3 comprises 14 residues. This chain's CDR3 is CASSFPMALDTIYF. In DNA, the CDR3 is TGTGCCAGCAGCTTTCCGATGGCTCTGGACACCATATATTTT.

The chain recombines TRBV6-1 with TRBJ1-2; no firm D call. CDR3 size: 13 residues. Trimming left V 2 bases short and J 4 bases short, with 8 bases between. Germline V CDR1 and CDR2: MNHNS, SASEGT. CDR3 sequence: CASSEKQLYGYTF. CDR3 nucleotide sequence: TGTGCCAGCAGTGAAAAACAGCTCTATGGCTACACCTTC.

The chain is built from TRBV7-2 and TRBJ2-7, with D perhaps assigned TRBD1 or TRBD2 (6 bases each). The germline V and J ends were trimmed by 1 base and 0 bases, with 19 bases remaining between them. Germline CDR1 reads SGHTA; CDR2 reads FQGNSA. The CDR3 runs 18 residues. The DNA of the CDR3 is TGTGCCAGCAGCTTAGTATGGAGTTCGGGGGCCAGCTCCTACGAGCAGTACTTC. It translates to CASSLVWSSGASSYEQYF.

The rearrangement joins TRBV6-1 to TRBJ1-1; maybe TRBD1 (5 bases). V shed 0 bases and J shed 6 bases, with 11 bases lying between them. The CDR3 sequence is 14 residues long. Germline CDR1 reads MNHNS; CDR2 reads SASEGT. The DNA of the CDR3 is TGTGCCAGCAGTGAAGCGGGGCAGGCCCCTGAAGCTTTCTTT. Encoded protein: CASSEAGQAPEAFF.

The rearrangement joins TRBV6-6 to TRBJ1-5; 9 bases map to TRBD1. Germline values: CDR1 MNHNY, CDR2 SVGAGI (reference sequence). This CDR3 spans 15 amino acids. Unmatched junction bases numbered 5, after V lost 4 bases and J lost 4 bases. The CDR3 DNA reads TGTGCCAGCAGTTCCCCTGACAGGGGGAATCAGCCCCAGCATTTT. Protein sequence: CASSSPDRGNQPQHF.

The CDR3 is CAWSRDDYQPQHF. The CDR3 region has the DNA TGTGCCTGGAGTAGGGACGATTATCAGCCCCAGCATTTT. The V call is TRBV30, the J call TRBJ1-5; TRBD1 might be the D (5 bases). This CDR3 is 13 amino acids long. Per germline, CDR1 GTSNPN and CDR2 SVGIG (reference sequence). The V gene lost 2 bases and the J gene lost 5 bases, with 10 bases spanning the gap.

The V call is TRBV5-1, the J call TRBJ2-3; a weak D match, TRBD2 (5 bases). The V and J ends lost 1 base and 0 bases respectively, with 9 bases between them. Per the germline V gene, CDR1 is SGHRS and CDR2 is YFSETQ. The CDR3 runs to 15 residues. The chain's CDR3 is CASSLTSGSTDTQYF. The DNA of the CDR3 is TGCGCCAGCAGCTTGACGAGCGGTAGCACAGATACGCAGTATTTT.

V usage is TRBV11-1 and J usage is TRBJ1-1; 7 bases line up with TRBD1. V lost 2 bases to trimming and J lost 1 base; unmatched junction nucleotides: 10. This CDR3 has 17 residues. CDR1 SGHAT and CDR2 FQDESV come from the germline V gene (reference sequence). The CDR3 sequence: CASSLRQGPRGNTEAFF. The CDR3 nucleotides read TGTGCCAGCAGCTTACGACAGGGCCCCCGGGGGAACACTGAAGCTTTCTTT.

This chain connects TRBV27 to TRBJ2-3; TRBD2 matches at 8 bases. With 5 bases clipped from V and 1 base from J, the junction kept 11 bases outside the gene matches. The germline gives CDR1 MNHEY, CDR2 SMNVEV (reference sequence). There are 17 residues in the CDR3. As DNA, the CDR3 is TGTGCCAGCAGTCTGGGGCCGGGACTAGGGGGCACAGATACGCAGTATTTT. Translating gives CASSLGPGLGGTDTQYF.

V gene TRBV28 combines with J gene TRBJ1-4; a weak D match, TRBD1 (5 bases). Germline V CDR1 and CDR2: MDHEN, SYDVKM. The CDR3 has 14 residues. The V gene lost 3 bases and the J gene lost 11 bases, with 16 bases spanning the gap. The CDR3, as DNA: TGTGCCAGCAGTTTCCCCCCCGACAGTACCAAACTGTTTTTT. Translated, it gives CASSFPPDSTKLFF.

The genes are TRBV6-1 and TRBJ2-7; D is tentatively TRBD1 or TRBD2 (6 bases each). The V gene's germline CDR1 is MNHNS and CDR2 SASEGT. This CDR3 spans 13 amino acids. Trimming removed 8 bases from V and 4 bases from J, with 15 bases in between. In DNA form, the CDR3 reads TGTGCCAGCGGGGGGCAGAGGGCTTACGAGCAGTACGTC. Translating gives CASGGQRAYEQYV.

The gene calls are TRBV7-9 and TRBJ1-4, with D tentatively TRBD1 (6 bases). This CDR3 spans 15 amino acids. V was clipped by 1 base and J by 7 bases, with 13 bases between them. Germline V lookup: CDR1 SEHNR, CDR2 FQNEAQ (reference sequence). CDR3 protein: CASSLGGALGEKLFF. The CDR3 DNA is TGTGCCAGCAGCTTAGGGGGGGCTTTGGGTGAAAAACTGTTTTTT.

The genes are TRBV12-2 and TRBJ1-5. TRBV12-2 is marked as a pseudogene. The CDR3 extends over 15 amino acids. The CDR3 is CASRLIGDSNQPQHF. The CDR3 DNA reads as TGTGCAAGTCGCTTAATAGGAGACAGCAATCAGCCCCAGCATTTT.

The chain uses TRBV5-1 and TRBJ1-3, with a weak D call TRBD1 (5 bases). Germline V gene lookup returns CDR1 SGHRS and CDR2 YFSETQ. V lost 0 bases to trimming and J lost 0 bases, with 10 bases between them. This CDR3 is 16 amino acids long. The CDR3 reads CASSLVGALSGNTIYF. The CDR3 DNA reads as TGCGCCAGCAGCTTGGTTGGGGCCCTCTCTGGAAACACCATATATTTT.

The chain uses TRBV19 and TRBJ2-5; either TRBD1 or TRBD2 may supply D (5 bases each). Germline lookup yields CDR1 LNHDA and CDR2 SQIVND (reference sequence). Trimming shortened V by 7 bases and J by 1 base, and 10 bases separated the two germline ends. This CDR3 is built from 13 residues. The CDR3 protein is CASNRGLQETQYF. The CDR3 DNA follows: TGTGCCAGTAACCGGGGCCTCCAAGAGACCCAGTACTTC.

This chain uses TRBV19 with TRBJ1-2; maybe TRBD1 (6 bases). The CDR3 length is 14 residues. CDR1 is LNHDA, CDR2 SQIVND, per germline (reference sequence). V lost 5 bases and J lost 3, with 13 bases in between. CDR3: CASSFQGQDYGYTF. DNA for the CDR3: TGTGCCAGTAGTTTCCAGGGGCAGGACTATGGCTACACCTTC.

The chain couples TRBV5-8 to TRBJ1-6, with D possibly TRBD1 on 5 matching bases. There are 14 residues in the CDR3. V was shortened by 1 base and J by 7 bases, with 9 bases between the two germline ends. Per germline, CDR1 SGHTS and CDR2 YDEGEE. In DNA, the CDR3 is TGTGCCAGCAGCTTGCCAGGGCGAAATTCACCCCTCCACTTT. This gives the protein CASSLPGRNSPLHF.

The DNA of the CDR3 is TGTGCCAGCAGCTCCGGGGGACTAGCGGCAGCCGAAGATACGCAGTATTTT. This encodes CASSSGGLAAAEDTQYF. The V call is TRBV11-1, the J call TRBJ2-3; 11 nucleotides line up with TRBD2. The CDR3 contains 17 residues. With V trimmed by 4 bases and J by 5 bases, 11 bases remained unmatched. Germline lookup yields CDR1 SGHAT and CDR2 FQDESV (reference sequence). Complete variable domain (other parts from reference TRBV11-1 and TRBJ2-3): EAEVAQSPRYKITEKSQAVAFWCDPISGHATLYWYRQILGQGPELLVQFQDESVVDDSQLPKDRFSAERLKGVDSTLKIQPAELGDSAMYLCASSSGGLAAAEDTQYFGPGTRLTVL.

V gene TRBV7-9 combines with J gene TRBJ2-5, with D possibly called TRBD1 or TRBD2 (5 bases each). This CDR3 has 14 residues. Per germline, CDR1 SEHNR and CDR2 FQNEAQ (reference sequence). With 3 bases removed from V and 5 bases from J, the gap between germline ends came to 13 bases. CDR3 DNA: TGTGCCAGCAGCTTTACCGGGACCAAGGAGACCCAGTACTTC. Translating it yields CASSFTGTKETQYF. The full variable domain, its missing parts supplied by reference TRBV7-9 and TRBJ2-5, is DTGVSQNPRHKITKRGQNVTFRCDPISEHNRLYWYRQTLGQGPEFLTYFQNEAQLEKSRLLSDRFSAERPKGSFSTLEIQRTEQGDSAMYLCASSFTGTKETQYFGPGTRLLVL.

This clone was observed a handful of times. The CDR3 DNA is TGTGCCAGCAGTGTCACGGACAGGGGGCCCCAGCATTTT. Translating gives CASSVTDRGPQHF. The V call is TRBV6-1, the J call TRBJ1-5; 9 bases align to TRBD1. The CDR3 is 13 amino acids. Germline CDR1 is MNHNS and CDR2 is SASEGT. J gave up 9 bases and V 4 bases, and 4 bases lay outside the gene matches.

This clone appeared once. Distinct nucleotide sequences in the sample also encode this CDR3. This sequence joins TRBV18 and TRBJ2-5, with unresolved D. CDR3 length: 12 residues. Germline-derived CDR1 and CDR2 are KGHSH and LQKENI. Trimming removed 3 bases from V and 5 bases from J, with 7 bases in between. CDR3 region: CASSPAGETQYF. The CDR3 DNA reads TGTGCCAGCTCACCGGCCGGGGAGACCCAGTACTTC.

The genes are TRBV28 and TRBJ1-5, with 7 bases identical to TRBD1. J gave up 6 bases and V 4 bases, and 9 bases lay outside the gene matches. Per germline, CDR1 MDHEN and CDR2 SYDVKM. The CDR3 covers 15 residues. CDR3 nucleotides: TGTGCCAGCAGTTCCGAGGGCAGGGGGTTTCAGCCCCAGCATTTT. Translation: CASSSEGRGFQPQHF.

The chain couples TRBV5-1 to TRBJ2-3; D remains unclear. Germline V gene lookup returns CDR1 SGHRS and CDR2 YFSETQ. Trimming removed 0 bases at V and 3 bases at J, with 2 bases between. The CDR3 is 12 amino acids. The CDR3 region has the DNA TGCGCCAGCAGCTTGGCTACAGATACGCAGTATTTT. Residues: CASSLATDTQYF.

This clone has a handful of counts. The rearrangement uses TRBV6-1 and TRBJ2-7, with a possible D match to TRBD1 (5 bases). The CDR3 totals 15 residues. Germline loops: CDR1 MNHNS, CDR2 SASEGT. The germline V and J ends were trimmed by 2 bases and 4 bases, with 15 bases remaining between them. CDR3 sequence: CASSESPGMVYEQYV. DNA for the CDR3: TGTGCCAGCAGTGAAAGTCCAGGGATGGTGTACGAGCAGTACGTC.

The rearrangement uses TRBV11-2 and TRBJ1-1; TRBD1 matches 10 bases. V shed 3 bases, J shed 2 bases, and the junction held 3 bases outside the gene matches. CDR1 is SGHAT and CDR2 is FQNNGV in the germline V gene. This CDR3 spans 15 amino acids. For the CDR3, the DNA is TGTGCCAGCAGCTTTAGACAGGGGGCAAACACTGAAGCTTTCTTT. Its translation is CASSFRQGANTEAFF. Full variable domain (rest looked up from reference TRBV11-2 and TRBJ1-1): EAGVAQSPRYKIIEKRQSVAFWCNPISGHATLYWYQQILGQGPKLLIQFQNNGVVDDSQLPKDRFSAERLKGVDSTLKIQPAKLEDSAVYLCASSFRQGANTEAFFGQGTRLTVV.

The gene calls are TRBV6-1 and TRBJ2-7; a weak D match, TRBD1 (8 bases). Per the germline V gene, CDR1 is MNHNS and CDR2 is SASEGT. The CDR3 extends over 15 amino acids. The germline V and J ends were trimmed by 8 bases and 5 bases, with 22 bases remaining between them. The CDR3 here is CASAREQGGKDEQYV. Written as DNA, the CDR3 is TGTGCCAGCGCGAGAGAACAGGGGGGGAAGGACGAGCAGTACGTC.

The chain couples TRBV19 to TRBJ2-5; tentatively, D is TRBD1 or TRBD2 (6 bases each). Trimming shortened V by 3 bases and J by 1 base, and 12 bases separated the two germline ends. The CDR3 is made up of 15 amino acids. CDR1 is LNHDA and CDR2 is SQIVND in the germline V gene (reference sequence). This CDR3 is CASSMTGGFQETQYF. The CDR3 nucleotides are TGTGCCAGTAGTATGACCGGGGGCTTCCAAGAGACCCAGTACTTC. Full variable domain (outside the CDR3, taken from reference TRBV19 and TRBJ2-5): DGGITQSPKYLFRKEGQNVTLSCEQNLNHDAMYWYRQDPGQGLRLIYYSQIVNDFQKGDIAEGYSVSREKKESFPLTVTSAQKNPTAFYLCASSMTGGFQETQYFGPGTRLLVL.

This chain joins TRBV6-6 and TRBJ2-7; no clear D gene. With 6 bases removed from V and 3 bases from J, the gap between germline ends came to 12 bases. Germline V gives CDR1 MNHNY, CDR2 SVGAGI (reference sequence). The CDR3 sequence is 13 residues long. CDR3: CASSPGTNYEQYF. CDR3 sequence (DNA): TGTGCCAGCAGCCCCGGAACAAACTACGAGCAGTACTTC.

V and J are TRBV27 and TRBJ1-6; D is uncertain. V lost 0 bases, J lost 6 bases, and 6 bases lay in between. The CDR3 is made up of 14 amino acids. Germline CDR1 and CDR2: MNHEY and SMNVEV (reference sequence). The chain's CDR3 is CASSLSTANSPLHF. DNA for the CDR3: TGTGCCAGCAGTTTATCCACAGCTAATTCACCCCTCCACTTT.